This T cell receptor beta chain originates from a study of cytomegalovirus exposure and HLA in healthy donors. Repertoires were generated with immunoSEQ multiplex PCR, while TCRdb's copy carries only in-frame clones and drops some. The data contain about 140,000 clones, approximately 87% of them seen just once; the ten biggest clones take up roughly 3%. Overall study results and limits: TCR sequences were mostly rare, though some public TCRs occurred in many donors.

The CDR3 is 16 amino acids. J was trimmed by 2 bases and V by 4 bases; bases with no gene match: 8. Germline-derived CDR1 and CDR2 are WSHSY and SAAADI. The approximately 120-subject validation cohort, separate from the roughly 700-subject first cohort, included the donors. This clone was found once. Antigen unknown. The clonotype comes from a man between 18 and 35 years old in good health and CMV-seronegative. This sequence joins TRBV10-2 and TRBJ2-5, with TRBD1 matching 9 bases. The sequencing input was PBMCs. The CDR3 spells CASSGGGQGTQETQYF. DNA for the CDR3: TGCGCCAGCAGTGGGGGCGGACAGGGGACTCAAGAGACCCAGTACTTC.